This TCR beta chain was sequenced in a study of identical twins (dated by TCRdb to about 2016). Background on the whole study: The study deep-sequenced TCR alpha and beta repertoires from monozygotic twins, unrelated adults of various ages and cord blood to test whether fetal clonotypes persist. Replicate twin experiments were performed at different times using different library preparation protocols to rule out contamination. What the study reported, not specific to this receptor: A weaker excess of twin sharing was found in beta out-of-frame sequences because the signal-to-noise ratio was lowered by fewer shared sequences. Abundant cord blood beta clonotypes carried fewer insertions; young adult naive repertoires showed a weaker similar trend, while memory repertoires showed none. In monozygotic twins, recombination models systematically underestimated out-of-frame TCR alpha sharing, but the models matched the sharing seen between unrelated individuals. Invariant T cells such as MAIT and iNKT could partly confound zero-insertion analyses, though diverse VJ usage argued against this for most clonotypes. Because the same donors could not be followed over many years, the conclusions depended on cross-sectional statistical analysis. Compared with coincidental sharing between unrelated individuals, out-of-frame TCR alpha sequences shared between twins showed an excess of sequences with low generation probability.

The germline V gene encodes CDR1 SGHTS and CDR2 YDEGEE. The cysteine opens and the phenylalanine closes a CDR3 of 15 amino acids. Of the read, only the CDR3 DNA is kept; its 45 bases are in frame from base 1. Between the V and J ends, shortened by 3 bases and 5 bases respectively, the junction contains 17 bases. Libraries were constructed by 5' RACE. The sequencer listed for this sample is Illumina HiSeq 2000. Template switching added a universal primer binding site, and the final cDNA carried a unique molecular identifier that allowed TCR cDNA molecules to be counted accurately. First-strand cDNA for TCR alpha and beta chains was synthesized from specific primers in the conserved constant-segment region. To control for contamination, each cDNA library was double barcoded with a SMART-Mk sample barcode plus Illumina barcodes. TruSeq adapter sequences and Illumina sample barcodes were added in two successive PCR steps. The Illumina HiSeq platform was used with custom primers to sequence TCR alpha and beta cDNA libraries. Turning to the authors' computational methods: Unique molecular identifiers were extracted from raw reads with MiGEC, and CDR3 positions were determined with MiXCR. For each individual, recombination models were inferred using an EM algorithm with the repgenHMM and IGoR tools. Shared clonotypes were analyzed with the tcR package in R, and sharing was normalized by the product of cloneset sizes. To study raw recombination free of thymic and clonal selection effects, out-of-frame nonproductive sequences were analyzed. Starting from the raw public reads, TCRdb applied fastp trimming at Q25, assembled clones with MiXCR and retained in-frame beta chains. Every CDR3 protein is listed once, alongside the most common genes and DNA of its rows. TCRdb, rather than the study authors, made the V and J calls. The sample table contains under 900,000 distinct CDR3 sequences; only one count was recorded for roughly an eighth of them. The ten largest clones add up to 1.5% to 2% of the sample.

All donors were healthy Caucasians. Three pairs of female monozygotic twins, all aged roughly 18 to 29 years, were included in the twin cohort. Peripheral blood mononuclear cells were used as the source from which RNA for TCR libraries was isolated. Details on this clonotype: The clone's antigen remains unknown. One base away there is no much larger clone; base qualities are not given.

These data were likewise used in another study, on yellow fever vaccine responses in identical twins. The second publication reports: According to the authors, in identical twins the way T cells responded to vaccination appeared partly convergent and partly personalized. In identical twins, the study followed T cell clones that responded to the vaccine with precision.

This receptor was obtained from a woman aged 18-29 years in good health. Sequenced: PBMCs. The chain links TRBV5-8 with TRBJ1-2, and TRBD1 may be the D gene, going by 5 matching bases. The base sequence is TGTGCCAGCAGCTCGCCCGGGGGGATAAGTTATGGCTACACCTTC. It is translated as CASSSPGGISYGYTF.